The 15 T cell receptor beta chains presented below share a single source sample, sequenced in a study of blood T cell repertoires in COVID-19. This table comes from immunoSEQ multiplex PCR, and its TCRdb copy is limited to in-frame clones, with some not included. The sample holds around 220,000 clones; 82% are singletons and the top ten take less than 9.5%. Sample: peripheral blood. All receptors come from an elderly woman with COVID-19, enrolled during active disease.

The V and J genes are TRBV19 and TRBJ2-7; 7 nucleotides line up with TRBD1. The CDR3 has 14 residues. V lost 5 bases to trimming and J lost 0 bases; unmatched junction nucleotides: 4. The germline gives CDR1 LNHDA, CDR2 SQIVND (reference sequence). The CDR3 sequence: CASSPGQSSYEQYF. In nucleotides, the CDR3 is TGTGCCAGTAGTCCGGGACAGTCCTCCTACGAGCAGTACTTC.

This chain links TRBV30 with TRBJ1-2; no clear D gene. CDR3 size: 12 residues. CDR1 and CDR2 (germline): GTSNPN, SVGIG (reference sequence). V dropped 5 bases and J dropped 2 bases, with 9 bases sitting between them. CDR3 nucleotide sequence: TGTGCCTGGGGCCAGTCAAACTATGGCTACACCTTC. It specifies CAWGQSNYGYTF. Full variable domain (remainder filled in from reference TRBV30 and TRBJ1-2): SQTIHQWPATLVQPVGSPLSLECTVEGTSNPNLYWYRQAAGRGLQLLFYSVGIGQISSEVPQNLSASRPQDRQFILSSKKLLLSDSGFYLCAWGQSNYGYTFGSGTRLTVV.

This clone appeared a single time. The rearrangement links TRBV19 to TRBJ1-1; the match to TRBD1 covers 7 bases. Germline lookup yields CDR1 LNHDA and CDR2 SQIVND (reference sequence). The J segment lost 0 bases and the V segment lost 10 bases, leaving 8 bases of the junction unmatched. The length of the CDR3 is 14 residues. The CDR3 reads CATKGGQLNTEAFF. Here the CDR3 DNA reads TGTGCCACCAAGGGGGGACAGCTGAACACTGAAGCTTTCTTT.

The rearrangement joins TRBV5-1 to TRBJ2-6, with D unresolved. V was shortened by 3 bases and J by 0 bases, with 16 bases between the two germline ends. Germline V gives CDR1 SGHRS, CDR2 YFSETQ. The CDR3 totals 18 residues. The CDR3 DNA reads TGCGCCAGCAGCTCCTTCAGCGACTTCGCCTCTGGGGCCAACGTCCTGACTTTC. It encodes CASSSFSDFASGANVLTF.

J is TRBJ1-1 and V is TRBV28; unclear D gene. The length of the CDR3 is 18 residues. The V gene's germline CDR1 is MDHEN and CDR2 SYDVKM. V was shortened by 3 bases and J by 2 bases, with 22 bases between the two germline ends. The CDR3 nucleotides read TGTGCCAGCAGTTTGATTCGGCAGTTGCGGATGACCAACACTGAAGCTTTCTTT. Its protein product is CASSLIRQLRMTNTEAFF.

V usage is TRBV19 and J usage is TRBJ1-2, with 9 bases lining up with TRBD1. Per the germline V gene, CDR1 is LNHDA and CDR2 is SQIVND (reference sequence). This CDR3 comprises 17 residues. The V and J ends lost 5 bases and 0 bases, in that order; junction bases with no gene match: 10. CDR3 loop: CASSASDRGRSNYGYTF. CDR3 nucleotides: TGTGCCAGTAGTGCCTCCGACAGGGGGAGATCTAACTATGGCTACACCTTC.

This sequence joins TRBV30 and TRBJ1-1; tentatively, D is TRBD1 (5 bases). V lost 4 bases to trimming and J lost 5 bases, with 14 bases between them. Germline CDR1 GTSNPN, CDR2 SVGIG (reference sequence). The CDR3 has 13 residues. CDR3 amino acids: CAWTTQGGTEAFF. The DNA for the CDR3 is TGTGCCTGGACCACGCAGGGTGGAACTGAAGCTTTCTTT. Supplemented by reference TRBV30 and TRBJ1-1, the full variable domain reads SQTIHQWPATLVQPVGSPLSLECTVEGTSNPNLYWYRQAAGRGLQLLFYSVGIGQISSEVPQNLSASRPQDRQFILSSKKLLLSDSGFYLCAWTTQGGTEAFFGQGTRLTVV.

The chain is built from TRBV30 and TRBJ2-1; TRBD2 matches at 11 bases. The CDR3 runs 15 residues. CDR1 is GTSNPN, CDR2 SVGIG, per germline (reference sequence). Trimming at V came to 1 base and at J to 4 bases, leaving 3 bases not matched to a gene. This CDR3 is CAWSGGTSGYNEQFF. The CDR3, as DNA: TGTGCCTGGAGTGGGGGGACTAGCGGTTACAATGAGCAGTTCTTC.

CDR3 coding DNA: TGTGCCAGCAGCTTTATGACGGGAGGAGGGGAAAAACTGTTTTTT. This sequence encodes CASSFMTGGGEKLFF. This chain joins TRBV7-2 and TRBJ1-4; D gene ambiguous. Per the germline V gene, CDR1 is SGHTA and CDR2 is FQGNSA. The length of the CDR3 is 15 residues. The V and J ends lost 3 bases and 8 bases respectively, with 16 bases between them.

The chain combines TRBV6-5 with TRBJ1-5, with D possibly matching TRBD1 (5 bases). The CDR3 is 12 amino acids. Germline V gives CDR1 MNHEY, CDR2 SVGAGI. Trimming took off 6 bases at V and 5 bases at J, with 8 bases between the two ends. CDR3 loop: CASRTGDQPQHF. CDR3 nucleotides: TGTGCCAGCAGAACGGGGGATCAGCCCCAGCATTTT.

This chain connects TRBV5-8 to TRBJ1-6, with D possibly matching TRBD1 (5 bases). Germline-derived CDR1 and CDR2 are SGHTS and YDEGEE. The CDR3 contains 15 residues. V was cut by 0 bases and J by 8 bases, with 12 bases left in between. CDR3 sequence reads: CASSLEEGFDSPLHF. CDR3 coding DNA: TGTGCCAGCAGCTTGGAGGAGGGGTTTGATTCACCCCTCCACTTT.

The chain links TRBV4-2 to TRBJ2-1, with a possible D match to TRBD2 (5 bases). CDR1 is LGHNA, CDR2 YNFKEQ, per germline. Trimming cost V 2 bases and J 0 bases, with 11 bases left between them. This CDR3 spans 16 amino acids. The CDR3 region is CASSQSWRSSYNEQFF. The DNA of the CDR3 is TGTGCCAGCAGCCAATCGTGGAGGAGCTCCTACAATGAGCAGTTCTTC.

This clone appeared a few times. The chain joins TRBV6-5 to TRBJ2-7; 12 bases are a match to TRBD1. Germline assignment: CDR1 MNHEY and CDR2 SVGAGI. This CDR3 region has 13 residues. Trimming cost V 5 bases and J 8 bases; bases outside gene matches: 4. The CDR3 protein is CASSTGTGGKQYF. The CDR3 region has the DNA TGTGCCAGCAGTACCGGGACAGGGGGCAAGCAGTACTTC.

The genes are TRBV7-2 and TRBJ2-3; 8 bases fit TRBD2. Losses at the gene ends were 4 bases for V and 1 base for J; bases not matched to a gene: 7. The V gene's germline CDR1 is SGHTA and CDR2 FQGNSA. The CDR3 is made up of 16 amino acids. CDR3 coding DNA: TGTGCCAGCAGCTCCCTCCAAGCGGGAGGCACAGATACGCAGTATTTT. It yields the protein CASSSLQAGGTDTQYF.

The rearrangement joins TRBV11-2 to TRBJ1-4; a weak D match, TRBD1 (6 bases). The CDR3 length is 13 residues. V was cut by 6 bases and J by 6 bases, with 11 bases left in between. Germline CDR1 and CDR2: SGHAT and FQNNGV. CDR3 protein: CASRRQEYEKLFF. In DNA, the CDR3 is TGTGCCAGCAGGCGACAGGAATATGAAAAACTGTTTTTT.